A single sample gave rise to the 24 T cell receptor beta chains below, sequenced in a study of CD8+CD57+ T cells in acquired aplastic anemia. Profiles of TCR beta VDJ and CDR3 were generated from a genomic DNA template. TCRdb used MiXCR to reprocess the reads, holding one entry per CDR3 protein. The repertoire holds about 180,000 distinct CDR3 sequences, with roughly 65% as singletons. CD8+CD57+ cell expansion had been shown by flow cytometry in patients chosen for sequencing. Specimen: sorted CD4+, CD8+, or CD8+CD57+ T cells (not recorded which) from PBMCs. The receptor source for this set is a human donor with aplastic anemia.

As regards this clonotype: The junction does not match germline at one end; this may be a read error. CDR3 DNA sequence: TGTACCAGCTCCGTGGCCGGACAGAAGAATGGCTACACCTTC. Translated, it gives CTSSVAGQKNGYTF. The chain links TRBV25-1 to TRBJ1-2; D is possibly TRBD1 (6 bases). This CDR3 is 14 amino acids long. CDR1 and CDR2 (germline): MGHDK, SYGVNS.

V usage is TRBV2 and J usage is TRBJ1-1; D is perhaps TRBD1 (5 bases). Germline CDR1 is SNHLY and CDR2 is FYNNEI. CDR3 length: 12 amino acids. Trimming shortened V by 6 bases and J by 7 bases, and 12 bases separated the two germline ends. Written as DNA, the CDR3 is TGTGCCAGCAGGATCGACAGCCTTGAAGCTTTCTTT. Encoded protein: CASRIDSLEAFF.

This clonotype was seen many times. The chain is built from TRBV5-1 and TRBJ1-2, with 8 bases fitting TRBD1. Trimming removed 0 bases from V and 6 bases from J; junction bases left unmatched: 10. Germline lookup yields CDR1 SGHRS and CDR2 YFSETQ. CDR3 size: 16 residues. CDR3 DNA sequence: TGCGCCAGCAGCTTGGCCCTAGGACAGGGTGATGATGGCTACACCTTC. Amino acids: CASSLALGQGDDGYTF.

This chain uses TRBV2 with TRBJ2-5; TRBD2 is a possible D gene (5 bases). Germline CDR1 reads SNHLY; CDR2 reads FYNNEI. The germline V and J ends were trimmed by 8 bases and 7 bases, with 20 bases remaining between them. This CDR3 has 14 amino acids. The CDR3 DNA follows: TGTGCCAGCGGAGGCTCAACTTCCGCGGGGACCCAGTACTTC. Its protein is CASGGSTSAGTQYF.

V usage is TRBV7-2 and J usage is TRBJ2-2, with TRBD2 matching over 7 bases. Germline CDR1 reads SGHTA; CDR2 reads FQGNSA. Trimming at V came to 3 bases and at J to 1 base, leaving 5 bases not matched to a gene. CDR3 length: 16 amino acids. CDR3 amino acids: CASSLLGGLNTGELFF. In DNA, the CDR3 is TGTGCCAGCAGCTTGCTGGGAGGGTTGAACACCGGGGAGCTGTTTTTT.

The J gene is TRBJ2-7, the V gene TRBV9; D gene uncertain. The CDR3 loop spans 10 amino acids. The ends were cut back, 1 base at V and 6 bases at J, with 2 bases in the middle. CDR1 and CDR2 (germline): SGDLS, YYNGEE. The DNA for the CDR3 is TGTGCCAGCAGCGTATCCGAGCAGTACTTC. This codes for CASSVSEQYF.

Here the CDR3 reads CASSVDGQSSDTQYF. CDR3 in DNA: TGTGCCAGCAGCGTAGACGGACAGAGTTCAGATACGCAGTATTTT. The rearrangement uses TRBV9 and TRBJ2-3, with D possibly TRBD1 on 6 matching bases. Between the trimmed V and J ends, which lost 0 bases and 4 bases, there was a span of 12 bases. CDR1 and CDR2 from the germline V gene are SGDLS and YYNGEE. This CDR3 has 15 amino acids.

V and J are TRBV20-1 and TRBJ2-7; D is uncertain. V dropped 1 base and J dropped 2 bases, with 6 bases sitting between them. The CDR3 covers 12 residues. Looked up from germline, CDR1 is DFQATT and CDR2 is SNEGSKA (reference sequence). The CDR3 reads CSARVDAYEQYF. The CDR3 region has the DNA TGCAGTGCTAGAGTAGACGCCTACGAGCAGTACTTC.

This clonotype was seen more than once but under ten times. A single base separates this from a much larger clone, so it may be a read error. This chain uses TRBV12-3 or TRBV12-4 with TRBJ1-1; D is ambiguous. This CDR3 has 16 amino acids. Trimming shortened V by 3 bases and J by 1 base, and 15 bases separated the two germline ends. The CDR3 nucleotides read TGTGCCAGCAGTTTGAGTTTCTATGGAGCGAACACTGAAGCTTTCTTT. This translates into CASSLSFYGANTEAFF.

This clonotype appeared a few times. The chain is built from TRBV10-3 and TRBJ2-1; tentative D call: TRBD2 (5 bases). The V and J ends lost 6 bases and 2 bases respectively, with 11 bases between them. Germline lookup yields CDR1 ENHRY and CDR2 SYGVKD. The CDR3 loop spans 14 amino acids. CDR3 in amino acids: CAISQDFTYNEQFF. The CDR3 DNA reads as TGTGCCATCAGCCAGGACTTTACCTACAATGAGCAGTTCTTC.

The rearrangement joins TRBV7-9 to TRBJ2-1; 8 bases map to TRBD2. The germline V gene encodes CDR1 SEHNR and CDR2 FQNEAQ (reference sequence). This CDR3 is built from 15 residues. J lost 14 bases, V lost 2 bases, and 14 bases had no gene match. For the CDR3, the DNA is TGTGCCAGCAGCTTACGCCCGGTCGGGGGGGCGCGGGAGTTCTTC. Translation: CASSLRPVGGAREFF. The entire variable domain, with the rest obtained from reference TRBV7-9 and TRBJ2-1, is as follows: DTGVSQNPRHKITKRGQNVTFRCDPISEHNRLYWYRQTLGQGPEFLTYFQNEAQLEKSRLLSDRFSAERPKGSFSTLEIQRTEQGDSAMYLCASSLRPVGGAREFFGPGTRLTVL.

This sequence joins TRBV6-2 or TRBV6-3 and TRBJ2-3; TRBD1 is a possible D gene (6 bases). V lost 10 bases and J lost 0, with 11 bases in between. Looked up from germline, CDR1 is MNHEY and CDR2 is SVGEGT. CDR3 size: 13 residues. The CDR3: CAISGASTDTQYF. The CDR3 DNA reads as TGTGCCATATCAGGGGCTAGCACAGATACGCAGTATTTT.

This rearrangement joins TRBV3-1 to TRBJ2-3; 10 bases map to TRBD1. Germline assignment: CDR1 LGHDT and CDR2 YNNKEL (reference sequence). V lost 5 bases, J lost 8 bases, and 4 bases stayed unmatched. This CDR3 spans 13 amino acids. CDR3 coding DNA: TGTGCCAGCAGCTCCCGGACAGGGGGTACGCAGTATTTT. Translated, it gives CASSSRTGGTQYF.

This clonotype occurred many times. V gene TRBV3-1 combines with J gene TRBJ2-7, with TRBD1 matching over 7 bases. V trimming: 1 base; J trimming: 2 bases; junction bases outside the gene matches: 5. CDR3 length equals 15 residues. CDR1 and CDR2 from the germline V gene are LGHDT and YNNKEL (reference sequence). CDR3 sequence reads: CASSQGDRAPYEQYF. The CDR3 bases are TGTGCCAGCAGCCAAGGAGACAGGGCTCCCTACGAGCAGTACTTC.

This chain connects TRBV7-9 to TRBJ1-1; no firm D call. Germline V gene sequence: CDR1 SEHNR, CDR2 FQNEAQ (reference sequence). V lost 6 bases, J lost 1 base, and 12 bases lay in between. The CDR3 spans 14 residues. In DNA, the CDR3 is TGTGCCAGCAGGCGGTCGGATTGGAACACTGAAGCTTTCTTT. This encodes CASRRSDWNTEAFF.

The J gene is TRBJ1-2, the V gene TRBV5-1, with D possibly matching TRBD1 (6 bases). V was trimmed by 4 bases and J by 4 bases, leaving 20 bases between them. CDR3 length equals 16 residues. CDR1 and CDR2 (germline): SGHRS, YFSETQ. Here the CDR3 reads CASSALTQDRPYGYTF. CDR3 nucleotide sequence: TGCGCCAGCAGCGCCTTAACCCAAGACAGGCCCTATGGCTACACCTTC.

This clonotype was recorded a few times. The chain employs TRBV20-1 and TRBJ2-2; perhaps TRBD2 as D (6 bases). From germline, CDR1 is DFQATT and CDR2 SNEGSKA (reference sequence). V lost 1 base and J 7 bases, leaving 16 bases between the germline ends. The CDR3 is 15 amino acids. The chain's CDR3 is CSARVAVEQGGELFF. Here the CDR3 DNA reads TGCAGTGCTAGAGTAGCGGTGGAGCAGGGCGGGGAGCTGTTTTTT.

In nucleotides, the CDR3 is TGTGCCAGCAGCCCAGTAGGGCCCCGCGGTGTAAGCTACGAGCAGTACTTC. Its translation: CASSPVGPRGVSYEQYF. This chain connects TRBV7-9 to TRBJ2-7; D uncertain. The germline V gene has CDR1 SEHNR and CDR2 FQNEAQ (reference sequence). This CDR3 is built from 17 residues. V dropped 5 bases and J dropped 3 bases, with 23 bases sitting between them.

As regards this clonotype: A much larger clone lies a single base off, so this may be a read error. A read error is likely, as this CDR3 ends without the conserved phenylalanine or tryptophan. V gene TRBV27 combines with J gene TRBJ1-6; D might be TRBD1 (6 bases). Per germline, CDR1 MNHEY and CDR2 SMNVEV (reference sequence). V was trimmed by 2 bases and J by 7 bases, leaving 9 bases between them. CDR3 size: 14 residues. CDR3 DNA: TGTGCCAGCAGTTTAGGACAGACGAATTCACCCCTCCACTCT. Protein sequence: CASSLGQTNSPLHS.

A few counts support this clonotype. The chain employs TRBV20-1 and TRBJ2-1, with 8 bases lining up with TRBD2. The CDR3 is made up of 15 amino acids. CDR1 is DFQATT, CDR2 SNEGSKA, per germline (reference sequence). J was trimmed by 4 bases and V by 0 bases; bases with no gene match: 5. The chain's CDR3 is CSARDLAGGYNEQFF. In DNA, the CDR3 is TGCAGTGCTAGAGATCTGGCGGGGGGTTACAATGAGCAGTTCTTC.

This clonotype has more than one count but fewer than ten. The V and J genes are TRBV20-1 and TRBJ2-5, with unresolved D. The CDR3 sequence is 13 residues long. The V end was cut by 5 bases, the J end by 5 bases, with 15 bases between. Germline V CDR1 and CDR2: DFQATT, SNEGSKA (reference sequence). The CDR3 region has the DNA TGCAGTGCTCTCGACTCGCTAGGGGAGACCCAGTACTTC. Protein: CSALDSLGETQYF.

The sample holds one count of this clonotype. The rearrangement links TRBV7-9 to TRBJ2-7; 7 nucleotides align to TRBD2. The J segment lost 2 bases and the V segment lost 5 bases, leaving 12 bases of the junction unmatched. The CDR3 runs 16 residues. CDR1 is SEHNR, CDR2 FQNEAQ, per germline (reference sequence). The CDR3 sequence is CASSIGLGGRAYEQYF. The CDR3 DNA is TGTGCCAGCAGCATCGGACTAGGAGGGAGGGCCTACGAGCAGTACTTC.

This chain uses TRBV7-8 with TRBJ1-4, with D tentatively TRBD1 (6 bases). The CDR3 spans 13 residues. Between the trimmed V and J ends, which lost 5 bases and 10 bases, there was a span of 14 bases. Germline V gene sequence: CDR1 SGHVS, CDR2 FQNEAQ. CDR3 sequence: CASSARGGGKLFF. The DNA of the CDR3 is TGTGCCAGCAGCGCAAGGGGGGGGGGAAAACTGTTTTTT. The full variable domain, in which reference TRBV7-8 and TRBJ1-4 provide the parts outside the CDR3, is GAGVSQSPRYKVAKRGQDVALRCDPISGHVSLFWYQQALGQGPEFLTYFQNEAQLDKSGLPSDRFFAERPEGSVSTLKIQRTQQEDSAVYLCASSARGGGKLFFGSGTQLSVL.

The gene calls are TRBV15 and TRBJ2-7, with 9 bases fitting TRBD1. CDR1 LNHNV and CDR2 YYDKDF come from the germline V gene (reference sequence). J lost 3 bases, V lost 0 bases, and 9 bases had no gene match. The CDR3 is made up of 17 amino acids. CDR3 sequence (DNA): TGTGCCACCAGCAGAGATCCCAGACAGGGGGGACGCTACGAGCAGTACTTC. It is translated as CATSRDPRQGGRYEQYF.